This TCR beta chain was sequenced in a study of beta chain features in type 1 diabetes. Germline lookup yields CDR1 SGHAT and CDR2 FQDESV (reference sequence). The V and J ends lost 1 base and 5 bases respectively, with 6 bases between them. There are 13 residues in the CDR3. General study results and limits: In all four CD4+ subsets, TCRB CDR3 length was significantly, moderately reduced in type 1 diabetes.

One heparinised blood draw averaging around 0.12 L was given by each donor. This clone was observed at least ten times. Its specificity is not known. Expressed TCRB transcripts were sequenced after all isolated RNA was converted to cDNA. It was found that naive, central memory and regulatory T cell samples averaged approximately 3.5 million reads. TCRdb's copy holds only in-frame clones and misses some; the assay was immunoSEQ multiplex PCR. The profile covers 140,000 or so clones, with 10% to 15% appearing a single time and 1% to 1.5% taken by the ten largest. This chain uses TRBV11-1 with TRBJ2-1, with D unresolved. The sequenced sample consisted of central memory CD4+ T cells from blood. The clonotype was recovered from a man younger than 35 with type 1 diabetes. The CDR3 DNA is TGTGCCAGCAGCTTAGGGTACAACAATGAGCAGTTCTTC. The encoded protein is CASSLGYNNEQFF.